One and the same sample provided the 15 T cell receptor beta chains below, sequenced in a study of blood T cells in healthy people across ages. Using a J-beta primer mix together with a sample-barcoded 5' primer, a second PCR was run for about 7 to 12 cycles. TCRdb fed the 5' RACE reads into MiXCR, producing one record per CDR3 protein. The sample gives about 1.5 million distinct CDR3 sequences, 35% to 45% of which show up once; more than 4% is in the top ten. The sample comprised blood. The origin of the receptors is a woman under 30 in good health.

The CDR3 loop is CAIRAAGSTDTQYF. The DNA of the CDR3 is TGTGCCATCAGGGCAGCCGGATCCACAGATACGCAGTATTTT. This chain uses TRBV10-3 with TRBJ2-3; D not certain. The V gene's germline CDR1 is ENHRY and CDR2 SYGVKD. The ends were cut back, 6 bases at V and 2 bases at J, with 12 bases in the middle. The CDR3 loop spans 14 amino acids.

The rearrangement links TRBV11-2 to TRBJ2-1; 10 nucleotides match TRBD2. J gave up 4 bases and V 0 bases, and 12 bases lay outside the gene matches. CDR3 length equals 19 residues. Germline V gives CDR1 SGHAT, CDR2 FQNNGV. CDR3 coding DNA: TGTGCCAGCAGCTTAGATTCCGGGCTAGCGGGAGTCGTTTACAATGAGCAGTTCTTC. Protein: CASSLDSGLAGVVYNEQFF.

The chain couples TRBV20-1 to TRBJ2-3, with D possibly matching TRBD1 (6 bases). The CDR3 is made up of 15 amino acids. CDR1 and CDR2 from the germline V gene are DFQATT and SNEGSKA (reference sequence). With 2 bases removed from V and 6 bases from J, the gap between germline ends came to 18 bases. The CDR3 DNA sequence: TGCAGTGCTAGACCACGGACAGAGCCAACTGATACGCAGTATTTT. Its translation is CSARPRTEPTDTQYF.

This clonotype has ten or more counts. V gene TRBV11-2 combines with J gene TRBJ1-4; TRBD1 matches at 7 bases. The V segment lost 5 bases and the J segment 7 bases; nucleotides outside the gene matches: 10. The CDR3 sequence is 15 residues long. Per the germline V gene, CDR1 is SGHAT and CDR2 is FQNNGV. CDR3 residues: CASSKAGTEGEKLFF. The CDR3 DNA reads TGTGCCAGCAGCAAAGCCGGGACAGAGGGTGAAAAACTGTTTTTT.

J is TRBJ2-5 and V is TRBV7-9; D remains unclear. The CDR3 spans 12 residues. Germline V gene sequence: CDR1 SEHNR, CDR2 FQNEAQ (reference sequence). Trimming removed 2 bases from V and 11 bases from J, with 12 bases in between. The CDR3 DNA is TGTGCCAGCAGCTTACTAGGGATTGAGCAGTACTTC. This translates into CASSLLGIEQYF.

The CDR3 reads CASSTDWRGSYNEQFF. In DNA, the CDR3 is TGTGCCAGCAGTACGGACTGGAGGGGTTCCTACAATGAGCAGTTCTTC. V usage is TRBV6-2 or TRBV6-3 and J usage is TRBJ2-1; a weak D match, TRBD2 (6 bases). Germline CDR1 is MNHEY and CDR2 is SVGEGT. The CDR3 runs to 16 residues. The germline V and J ends were trimmed by 5 bases and 1 base, with 15 bases remaining between them.

The V call is TRBV6-2 or TRBV6-3, the J call TRBJ2-7; 7 bases are a match to TRBD1. The junction had 9 bases not matched to a gene; V was cut back by 5 bases and J by 5 bases. The CDR3 contains 14 residues. Germline V CDR1 and CDR2: MNHEY, SVGEGT. The CDR3 sequence: CASSDRDWFHEQYF. CDR3 nucleotides: TGTGCCAGCAGTGACAGGGATTGGTTCCACGAGCAGTACTTC.

The CDR3 region is CASSQGAGTTEPQHF. CDR3 nucleotide sequence: TGCGCCAGCAGCCAAGGAGCAGGTACCACTGAGCCCCAGCATTTT. The rearrangement links TRBV4-3 to TRBJ1-5; D not resolved. The CDR3 spans 15 residues. Germline-derived CDR1 and CDR2 are LGHNA and YSLEER. With 1 base removed from V and 8 bases from J, the gap between germline ends came to 15 bases.

This clonotype came up a few times. This chain connects TRBV27 to TRBJ2-3; 7 bases agree with TRBD2. The CDR3 length is 18 residues. CDR1 and CDR2 from the germline V gene are MNHEY and SMNVEV (reference sequence). The V gene end was trimmed by 0 bases and the J gene end by 0 bases; junction bases not matched to a gene: 9. The CDR3 coding sequence is TGTGCCAGCAGTTTATCCGCCCCCTTGCGGGGGAGCACAGATACGCAGTATTTT. Its protein product is CASSLSAPLRGSTDTQYF.

In its sample, this clonotype was seen a few times. The chain is built from TRBV7-9 and TRBJ1-2; D gene unclear. With 1 base removed from V and 4 bases from J, the gap between germline ends came to 10 bases. The germline gives CDR1 SEHNR, CDR2 FQNEAQ (reference sequence). The CDR3 sequence is 14 residues long. CDR3 amino acids: CASSLDQGSYGYTF. The CDR3, as DNA: TGTGCCAGCAGCTTAGATCAAGGCTCCTATGGCTACACCTTC.

This clonotype was detected ten times or more. The gene calls are TRBV9 and TRBJ2-7, with TRBD2 matching over 11 bases. V gave up 3 bases and J gave up 5 bases; unmatched junction bases: 4. Germline CDR1 SGDLS, CDR2 YYNGEE. The CDR3 has 14 residues. The CDR3 spells CASSAEGLADEQYF. In DNA form, the CDR3 reads TGTGCCAGCAGCGCCGAGGGACTAGCGGACGAGCAGTACTTC.

The chain employs TRBV12-3 or TRBV12-4 and TRBJ2-1; D is perhaps TRBD2 (7 bases). This CDR3 contains 16 residues. V lost 3 bases and J lost 7, with 19 bases in between. The CDR3 sequence: CASSFTGGPHTNEQFF. The CDR3 DNA reads as TGTGCCAGCAGTTTCACGGGGGGCCCTCATACGAATGAGCAGTTCTTC.

V gene TRBV6-1 combines with J gene TRBJ2-7; 8 bases match TRBD1. CDR1 and CDR2 from the germline V gene are MNHNS and SASEGT. This CDR3 region has 13 residues. V shed 7 bases and J 4 bases; nucleotides not matched to a gene: 6. The CDR3 coding sequence is TGTGCCAGCAACGGACAGGGTCTTTACGAGCAGTACTTC. Its translation: CASNGQGLYEQYF.

The chain combines TRBV4-3 with TRBJ2-1; 7 bases are a match to TRBD1. V gave up 0 bases and J gave up 3 bases; unmatched junction bases: 11. This CDR3 has 18 residues. The germline CDR1 and CDR2 sequences are LGHNA and YSLEER. Here the CDR3 reads CASSQEPWTGVYYNEQFF. The CDR3 bases are TGCGCCAGCAGCCAAGAGCCGTGGACAGGTGTATACTACAATGAGCAGTTCTTC.

This chain uses TRBV12-3 or TRBV12-4 with TRBJ2-1; D is possibly TRBD2 (6 bases). The ends were cut back, 3 bases at V and 8 bases at J, with 14 bases in the middle. The CDR3 has 14 residues. The CDR3 DNA reads TGTGCCAGCAGTTTCTCCCCCGGGGGTCATGAGCAGTTCTTC. Encoded protein: CASSFSPGGHEQFF.